The 21 T cell receptor beta chains below come from one sample, sequenced in a study of regulatory T cells in long-lasting Graves disease. Noted time point: newly diagnosed GD, antithyroid drugs for less than 3 months. The TCR library was made from RNA extracted from PBMCs. Arm-PCR of CDR3 regions and iRepertoire HTBI primers were used to build TCR beta libraries. TCRdb redid the calling of the multiplex PCR reads with MiXCR, one entry per CDR3 protein. The sample consists of some 250,000 distinct CDR3 sequences, around 21% of them appearing once. The sample in question was peripheral blood mononuclear cells (PBMCs), obtained at new diagnosis, from a patient treated with antithyroid drugs. The receptors were gathered from a female donor with Graves disease.

The chain has TRBV14 and TRBJ2-7; 8 bases match TRBD2. The CDR3 sequence is 14 residues long. The V and J ends lost 4 bases and 0 bases, in that order; junction bases with no gene match: 2. Germline lookup yields CDR1 SGHDN and CDR2 FVKESK. CDR3 amino acids: CASSRGGSSYEQYF. The CDR3 nucleotides read TGTGCCAGCAGCCGCGGGGGGAGCTCCTACGAGCAGTACTTC.

This clonotype showed up many times. This sequence joins TRBV7-6 and TRBJ2-5; D unresolved. Germline CDR1 reads SGHVS; CDR2 reads FNYEAQ. The CDR3 spans 11 residues. Between the trimmed V and J ends, which lost 3 bases and 7 bases, there was a span of 6 bases. The CDR3 loop reads CASSLGWTQYF. CDR3 bases: TGTGCCAGCAGCTTGGGGTGGACCCAGTACTTC.

Ten or more counts support this clonotype. The chain links TRBV3-1 to TRBJ2-2; TRBD1 agrees at 9 bases. V shed 4 bases and J 6 bases; nucleotides not matched to a gene: 6. Germline V CDR1 and CDR2: LGHDT, YNNKEL (reference sequence). The CDR3 has 15 residues. CDR3: CASSRGTGRAGELFF. CDR3 DNA: TGTGCCAGCAGCCGGGGGACAGGGCGGGCCGGGGAGCTGTTTTTT.

This clonotype was counted many times. The CDR3 loop reads CASSFNLAADEQYF. In DNA, the CDR3 is TGCGCCAGCAGCTTTAACTTAGCGGCGGACGAGCAGTACTTC. This chain joins TRBV5-1 and TRBJ2-7; D may be TRBD2 (6 bases). V lost 2 bases, J lost 5 bases, and 14 bases lay in between. The CDR3 sequence is 14 residues long. The germline CDR1 and CDR2 sequences are SGHRS and YFSETQ. Complete variable domain (other parts from reference TRBV5-1 and TRBJ2-7): KAGVTQTPRYLIKTRGQQVTLSCSPISGHRSVSWYQQTPGQGLQFLFEYFSETQRNKGNFPGRFSGRQFSNSRSEMNVSTLELGDSALYLCASSFNLAADEQYFGPGTRLTVT.

In its sample, this clonotype was seen many times. The chain carries TRBV2 and TRBJ2-1; TRBD2 agrees at 11 bases. The ends lost 5 bases at V and 5 bases at J; junction bases unmatched: 8. Germline CDR1 reads SNHLY; CDR2 reads FYNNEI. The CDR3 loop spans 16 amino acids. DNA of the CDR3: TGTGCCAGCAGTCGCCCGGGACTAGCGGTCCACAATGAGCAGTTCTTC. This codes for CASSRPGLAVHNEQFF.

V usage is TRBV20-1 and J usage is TRBJ2-7, with a weak D call TRBD2 (5 bases). Trimming removed 1 base at V and 3 bases at J, with 13 bases between. The CDR3 consists of 14 residues. The germline V gene encodes CDR1 DFQATT and CDR2 SNEGSKA (reference sequence). The CDR3 DNA is TGCAGTGCTAGAGCGAGGGAGTCAGGCTACGAGCAGTACTTC. This codes for CSARARESGYEQYF.

This clonotype was counted many times. The chain carries TRBV5-5 and TRBJ2-7; D remains ambiguous. Trimming left V 3 bases short and J 5 bases short, with 15 bases between. The CDR3 spans 14 residues. Germline-derived CDR1 and CDR2 are SGHKS and YYEKEE (reference sequence). CDR3 protein: CASSSWYGSDEQYF. The CDR3 DNA is TGTGCCAGCAGCTCTTGGTACGGAAGCGACGAGCAGTACTTC.

A note on this clonotype: A much more abundant neighbour one base away suggests this may be a read error. J is TRBJ2-3 and V is TRBV7-2, with 13 bases matching TRBD2. The CDR3 length is 19 residues. Looked up from germline, CDR1 is SGHTA and CDR2 is FQGNSA. The CDR3 nucleotides are TGTGCCAGCGGCTTGGCACTCTCCACTAGCGGGGGGGTGTCTGGTACGCAGTATTTT. Translated: CASGLALSTSGGVSGTQYF.

There are many counts of this clonotype. The gene calls are TRBV7-2 and TRBJ2-7, with D perhaps matching TRBD1 or TRBD2 (5 bases each). This CDR3 is built from 13 residues. In germline, CDR1 is SGHTA, CDR2 FQGNSA. Trimming pared 4 bases from V and 1 base from J, leaving 8 bases between. CDR3 sequence: CASSSGPSYEQYF. The CDR3 nucleotides read TGTGCCAGCAGCTCGGGACCTTCCTACGAGCAGTACTTC.

This clonotype was seen just once. The J gene is TRBJ2-7, the V gene TRBV3-1; D unresolved. Between the trimmed V and J ends, which lost 6 bases and 3 bases, there was a span of 12 bases. Germline V gene lookup returns CDR1 LGHDT and CDR2 YNNKEL (reference sequence). The CDR3 contains 13 residues. DNA for the CDR3: TGTGCCAGCAGTCGTGGCATGGTCTACGAGCAGTACTTC. Translation: CASSRGMVYEQYF.

The sample holds many counts of this clonotype. The chain carries TRBV2 and TRBJ2-2, with D maybe TRBD2 (5 bases). The germline V gene encodes CDR1 SNHLY and CDR2 FYNNEI. This CDR3 comprises 17 residues. V dropped 5 bases and J dropped 0 bases, with 16 bases sitting between them. CDR3 nucleotide sequence: TGTGCCAGCAGTCGTTATGAGCGGAATACGAACACCGGGGAGCTGTTTTTT. This encodes CASSRYERNTNTGELFF.

Written as DNA, the CDR3 is TGTGCCAGCCGTCCGGACCTAACCGGGGAGCTGTTTTTT. This encodes CASRPDLTGELFF. The V and J genes are TRBV7-9 and TRBJ2-2; D uncertain. CDR1 is SEHNR, CDR2 FQNEAQ, per germline (reference sequence). The CDR3 totals 13 residues. Trimming removed 8 bases at V and 5 bases at J, with 12 bases between.

This clonotype was detected many times. The V and J genes are TRBV11-2 and TRBJ1-4; D remains unclear. V was cut by 2 bases and J by 0 bases, with 10 bases left in between. Germline-derived CDR1 and CDR2 are SGHAT and FQNNGV. The CDR3 is made up of 16 amino acids. CDR3 sequence (DNA): TGTGCCAGCAGCTTACTCGGGGTTGCAACTAATGAAAAACTGTTTTTT. It is translated as CASSLLGVATNEKLFF.

The V and J genes are TRBV20-1 and TRBJ2-5; D unresolved. Germline lookup yields CDR1 DFQATT and CDR2 SNEGSKA (reference sequence). Between the trimmed V and J ends, which lost 0 bases and 7 bases, there was a span of 12 bases. The CDR3 is 13 residues long. The CDR3 region has the DNA TGCAGTGCTAGAGATCAATCTACGGGGACCCAGTACTTC. Translating gives CSARDQSTGTQYF.

DNA of the CDR3: TGCAGTGCCGGGACTAGCGGGGCCGGGGAGCTGTTTTTT. Amino acid sequence: CSAGTSGAGELFF. J is TRBJ2-2 and V is TRBV20-1, with 13 bases aligning to TRBD2. V dropped 6 bases and J dropped 6; count of bases not matched to a gene: 1. The CDR3 is 13 amino acids. Per the germline V gene, CDR1 is DFQATT and CDR2 is SNEGSKA (reference sequence).

There are many counts of this clonotype. The gene calls are TRBV5-1 and TRBJ2-7; no firm D call. The CDR3 extends over 14 amino acids. Germline CDR1 SGHRS, CDR2 YFSETQ. V was cut by 0 bases and J by 5 bases, with 12 bases left in between. Here the CDR3 reads CASSLVSASNEQYF. The CDR3 DNA reads as TGCGCCAGCAGCTTGGTATCTGCTTCCAACGAGCAGTACTTC.

This clonotype was recorded at least ten times. The genes are TRBV7-9 and TRBJ1-4, with a possible D match to TRBD1 (5 bases). The CDR3 length is 15 residues. CDR1 and CDR2 (germline): SEHNR, FQNEAQ (reference sequence). Trimming stripped 5 bases from V and 7 bases from J, with 17 bases between. CDR3 protein: CASSPRDPPGEKLFF. DNA of the CDR3: TGTGCCAGCAGCCCTCGGGACCCCCCGGGTGAAAAACTGTTTTTT. The complete variable domain, with remaining parts taken from reference TRBV7-9 and TRBJ1-4, reads DTGVSQNPRHKITKRGQNVTFRCDPISEHNRLYWYRQTLGQGPEFLTYFQNEAQLEKSRLLSDRFSAERPKGSFSTLEIQRTEQGDSAMYLCASSPRDPPGEKLFFGSGTQLSVL.

This clonotype was counted ten times or more. The gene calls are TRBV5-1 and TRBJ1-1; maybe TRBD1 (5 bases). The CDR3 has 12 amino acids. Germline values: CDR1 SGHRS, CDR2 YFSETQ. The V end was cut by 1 base, the J end by 7 bases, with 8 bases between. The CDR3 DNA follows: TGCGCCAGCAGCTTGCGGGGGGGTGAAGCTTTCTTT. Residues: CASSLRGGEAFF.

Points on this clonotype: A clone one base away is much larger, so this may be a read error. The chain joins TRBV20-1 to TRBJ2-1; no definite D call. This CDR3 spans 13 amino acids. Germline CDR1 and CDR2: DFQATT and SNEGSKA (reference sequence). The CDR3 nucleotides are TGCAGTGCTAGAGATGTACAGATCAATGAGCTGTTCTTC. Its translation: CSARDVQINELFF.

There are many counts of this clonotype. The gene calls are TRBV13 and TRBJ2-1; D is perhaps TRBD1 or TRBD2 (5 bases each). Germline-derived CDR1 and CDR2 are PRHDT and FYEKMQ (reference sequence). The CDR3 runs to 14 residues. Trimming left V 3 bases short and J 4 bases short, with 10 bases between. The CDR3 nucleotides are TGTGCCAGCAGCTTCGGGGCAGGGTACAATGAGCAGTTCTTC. Encoded protein: CASSFGAGYNEQFF. Using reference TRBV13 and TRBJ2-1 for the parts outside the CDR3, the full variable domain is AAGVIQSPRHLIKEKRETATLKCYPIPRHDTVYWYQQGPGQDPQFLISFYEKMQSDKGSIPDRFSAQQFSDYHSELNMSSLELGDSALYFCASSFGAGYNEQFFGPGTRLTVL.

Remarks on this clonotype: A far bigger clonotype differs at one base, so this is likely a read error. The gene calls are TRBV2 and TRBJ2-3; D call uncertain. Trimming pared 6 bases from V and 4 bases from J, leaving 17 bases between. The CDR3 runs to 15 residues. CDR1 is SNHLY and CDR2 is FYNNEI in the germline V gene. CDR3 sequence reads: CASRLSHPRADTQYF. The CDR3 coding sequence is TGTGCCAGCAGGTTGAGTCACCCCCGCGCAGATACGCAGTATTTT. Full variable domain (rest looked up from reference TRBV2 and TRBJ2-3): EPEVTQTPSHQVTQMGQEVILRCVPISNHLYFYWYRQILGQKVEFLVSFYNNEISEKSEIFDDQFSVERPDGSNFTLKIRSTKLEDSAMYFCASRLSHPRADTQYFGPGTRLTVL.